Shown below are 32 T cell receptor beta chains from a single sample sequenced in a study of Graves' ophthalmopathy and Graves' hyperthyroidism. RNA served as the template for amplifying TCR beta CDR3 regions. The workflow started with a first-round RT-PCR run with HTBI primers and then moved on to a second-round multiplex PCR. TCRdb used MiXCR to reprocess the multiplex PCR reads, holding one entry per CDR3 protein. The repertoire includes roughly 610,000 distinct CDR3 sequences, about 20% of them detected once, and approximately 7.7% sits in the top ten. The sequenced sample consisted of peripheral blood. The receptors here all came from a woman aged 18 to 35 with stable Graves' hyperthyroidism. Some clones in this sample may be carry-over from other donors' samples.

Many counts were recorded for this clonotype. CDR3 in DNA: TGTGCCAGCAGCTTAAGTGTCTCCGGGGCCAACGTCCTGACTTTC. Encoded protein: CASSLSVSGANVLTF. The rearrangement links TRBV7-9 to TRBJ2-6; D call uncertain. The CDR3 sequence is 15 residues long. Trimming left V 2 bases short and J 4 bases short, with 9 bases between. From germline, CDR1 is SEHNR and CDR2 FQNEAQ (reference sequence). The full variable domain, rest sourced from reference TRBV7-9 and TRBJ2-6, is DTGVSQNPRHKITKRGQNVTFRCDPISEHNRLYWYRQTLGQGPEFLTYFQNEAQLEKSRLLSDRFSAERPKGSFSTLEIQRTEQGDSAMYLCASSLSVSGANVLTFGAGSRLTVL.

As for this clonotype: A read error may explain this, as a much larger clone is one base away. The CDR3 ends on some other residue instead of the conserved phenylalanine or tryptophan, so this is likely a read error. The V gene is TRBV12-3 or TRBV12-4, the J gene TRBJ1-2; 8 nucleotides align to TRBD1. Trimming removed 7 bases from V and 5 bases from J; junction bases left unmatched: 6. The CDR3 runs 13 residues. CDR3 nucleotides: TGTGCCAGCACCGCGACAGGGGTTTATGGCTACACCGTC. Translating it yields CASTATGVYGYTV.

CDR3 amino acids: CASSLVSSQLNTEAFF. The CDR3 nucleotides are TGTGCCAGCAGCTTAGTTTCGTCGCAGCTGAACACTGAAGCTTTCTTT. This chain connects TRBV11-2 to TRBJ1-1; D remains unclear. The CDR3 length is 16 residues. V was cut by 1 base and J by 0 bases, with 12 bases left in between. Germline CDR1 and CDR2: SGHAT and FQNNGV.

This chain connects TRBV25-1 to TRBJ1-5; D unresolved. This CDR3 is 16 amino acids long. Germline V gene sequence: CDR1 MGHDK, CDR2 SYGVNS. V lost 3 bases, J lost 2 bases, and 14 bases lay in between. CDR3 protein: CASSDSGVNGNQPQHF. For the CDR3, the DNA is TGTGCCAGCAGTGATTCAGGAGTGAACGGCAATCAGCCCCAGCATTTT.

To note about this clonotype: The junction does not match germline at one end; this may be a read error. The gene calls are TRBV6-1 and TRBJ2-5, with 7 bases aligning to TRBD1. The V gene's germline CDR1 is MNHNS and CDR2 SASEGT. The CDR3 loop spans 12 amino acids. The CDR3 sequence: CASSEAWTGLGF. Here the CDR3 DNA reads TGTGCCAGCAGTGAAGCATGGACAGGCCTAGGCTTC.

This clonotype was seen only a few times. The rearrangement uses TRBV11-1 and TRBJ1-1, with TRBD1 matching 9 bases. Germline V gene data show CDR1 as SGHAT and CDR2 as FQDESV (reference sequence). V was pared by 1 base and J by 11 bases, with 17 bases of the junction left unmatched. This CDR3 region has 17 residues. The CDR3 sequence: CASSLGGGGQGVDHAFF. The CDR3 coding sequence is TGTGCCAGCAGCTTAGGGGGCGGGGGACAGGGAGTGGATCACGCTTTCTTT.

This clonotype has more than one count but fewer than ten. The rearrangement links TRBV11-2 to TRBJ1-5, with D perhaps TRBD1 (6 bases). V was trimmed by 4 bases and J by 1 base, leaving 14 bases between them. The germline CDR1 and CDR2 sequences are SGHAT and FQNNGV. This CDR3 is 16 amino acids long. The CDR3, as DNA: TGTGCCAGCAGCTCCAAGGGGGGGACGAGCAATCAGCCCCAGCATTTT. Its translation is CASSSKGGTSNQPQHF.

This clonotype was recorded at least ten times. The rearrangement links TRBV28 to TRBJ2-6; D uncertain. In germline, CDR1 is MDHEN, CDR2 SYDVKM. CDR3 length: 15 residues. V dropped 4 bases and J dropped 4 bases, with 11 bases sitting between them. The CDR3 DNA is TGTGCCAGCAGTTCTTTTACGCAGGGGGCCAACGTCCTGACTTTC. Translation: CASSSFTQGANVLTF.

Points on this clonotype: Possible read error: a much larger clone is one base away. The chain is built from TRBV27 and TRBJ1-1; D is unclear. V shed 7 bases and J shed 1 base, with 13 bases lying between them. Germline lookup yields CDR1 MNHEY and CDR2 SMNVEV (reference sequence). This CDR3 spans 14 amino acids. The CDR3 here is CASKMSESNTEAFF. CDR3 nucleotide sequence: TGTGCCAGCAAAATGTCCGAATCGAACACTGAAGCTTTCTTT.

This clonotype was detected ten times or more. This chain connects TRBV20-1 to TRBJ1-5; D gene ambiguous. Between the trimmed V and J ends, which lost 0 bases and 1 base, there was a span of 16 bases. This CDR3 is built from 17 residues. Looked up from germline, CDR1 is DFQATT and CDR2 is SNEGSKA (reference sequence). CDR3 nucleotides: TGCAGTGCTAGAGATTTTCGGGGTTCATCGAGCAATCAGCCCCAGCATTTT. Residues: CSARDFRGSSSNQPQHF.

This sequence joins TRBV6-2 or TRBV6-3 and TRBJ1-5; D not certain. Trimming pared 4 bases from V and 1 base from J, leaving 11 bases between. Germline V lookup: CDR1 MNHEY, CDR2 SVGEGT. The CDR3 contains 15 residues. CDR3 residues: CASSFLSRSNQPQHF. For the CDR3, the DNA is TGTGCCAGCAGTTTCCTCTCTCGGAGCAATCAGCCCCAGCATTTT.

This clonotype was counted at least ten times. This chain connects TRBV9 to TRBJ1-1; D remains ambiguous. Trimming cost V 3 bases and J 6 bases, with 12 bases left between them. The CDR3 covers 13 residues. Germline V CDR1 and CDR2: SGDLS, YYNGEE. CDR3 sequence: CASSEGDGPEAFF. DNA for the CDR3: TGTGCCAGCAGCGAGGGCGACGGACCTGAAGCTTTCTTT.

The gene calls are TRBV6-2 or TRBV6-3 and TRBJ2-7, with 9 nucleotides matching TRBD2. The CDR3 has 14 amino acids. J was trimmed by 0 bases and V by 7 bases; bases with no gene match: 4. Germline V CDR1 and CDR2: MNHEY, SVGEGT. The chain's CDR3 is CASNLSGGSYEQYF. CDR3 in DNA: TGTGCCAGCAACCTTAGCGGGGGCTCCTACGAGCAGTACTTC.

This clonotype appeared many times. The junction departs from the called germline gene at one end, perhaps through a read error. This chain joins TRBV7-3 and TRBJ1-5; D not certain. CDR1 is SGHTA, CDR2 FQGTGA, per germline. CDR3 size: 13 residues. The CDR3 nucleotides are TGTGCCAGCAGTTTAACGTCGGATCAGCCCCAGCATTTT. Its protein is CASSLTSDQPQHF.

The chain joins TRBV6-5 to TRBJ1-2; D is unresolved. V was trimmed by 0 bases and J by 7 bases, leaving 9 bases between them. Germline values: CDR1 MNHEY, CDR2 SVGAGI. The CDR3 has 13 amino acids. This CDR3 reads CASSYSRESGYTF. CDR3 nucleotides: TGTGCCAGCAGTTACTCCCGGGAAAGTGGCTACACCTTC.

A word on this clonotype: One end of the junction varies from germline; a read error may be responsible. This rearrangement joins TRBV2 to TRBJ1-6, with a weak D call TRBD1 (5 bases). The CDR3 is 14 amino acids. Germline loops: CDR1 SNHLY, CDR2 FYNNEI. CDR3 DNA sequence: TGTGCCAGCATTGAAAAGAGGGGTAATTCACCCCTCCACTTT. This codes for CASIEKRGNSPLHF.

This clonotype was seen many times. The rearrangement uses TRBV6-1 and TRBJ2-2, with unresolved D. Trimming stripped 5 bases from V and 2 bases from J, with 15 bases between. CDR1 is MNHNS, CDR2 SASEGT, per germline. The CDR3 consists of 16 residues. The CDR3 here is CASSRDGSRNTGELFF. As DNA, the CDR3 is TGTGCCAGCAGTCGTGATGGCAGCCGAAACACCGGGGAGCTGTTTTTT.

This clonotype occurred once. A read error is possible here, since a much larger clone lies one base away. The chain links TRBV2 to TRBJ1-2; 7 bases agree with TRBD1. Germline trimming cut 11 bases from V and 7 bases from J; bases unmatched to any gene: 10. Germline CDR1 and CDR2: SNHLY and FYNNEI. The CDR3 spans 12 residues. The CDR3 protein is CAARQGPIGYTF. As DNA, the CDR3 is TGTGCCGCAAGACAGGGCCCTATTGGCTACACCTTC.

The sample holds many counts of this clonotype. This chain uses TRBV9 with TRBJ1-5, with TRBD1 matching 7 bases. Per germline, CDR1 SGDLS and CDR2 YYNGEE. Trimming at V came to 0 bases and at J to 2 bases, leaving 2 bases not matched to a gene. The CDR3 has 15 amino acids. DNA for the CDR3: TGTGCCAGCAGCGTAGAGGGGGCTCGCAATCAGCCCCAGCATTTT. This encodes CASSVEGARNQPQHF.

J is TRBJ1-2 and V is TRBV28; weak D call: TRBD1 (5 bases). V was clipped by 6 bases and J by 4 bases, with 12 bases between them. CDR1 MDHEN and CDR2 SYDVKM come from the germline V gene. This CDR3 contains 13 residues. CDR3 in DNA: TGTGCCAGCAGCCCCGTAAGGGGCTATGGCTACACCTTC. Amino acid sequence: CASSPVRGYGYTF.

Many counts were recorded for this clonotype. The gene calls are TRBV12-3 or TRBV12-4 and TRBJ2-4; D not resolved. V was trimmed by 1 base and J by 2 bases, leaving 6 bases between them. This CDR3 comprises 14 residues. DNA of the CDR3: TGTGCCAGCAGTTTAGACGGTTCCAAAAACATTCAGTACTTC. It yields the protein CASSLDGSKNIQYF.

This clonotype was detected many times. This chain links TRBV20-1 with TRBJ1-6; D perhaps matches TRBD1 (5 bases). There are 14 residues in the CDR3. The germline gives CDR1 DFQATT, CDR2 SNEGSKA (reference sequence). The V and J ends lost 4 bases and 4 bases respectively, with 11 bases between them. CDR3 protein: CSATMGEYNSPLHF. Written as DNA, the CDR3 is TGCAGTGCTACCATGGGGGAGTATAATTCACCCCTCCACTTT.

The chain recombines TRBV7-9 with TRBJ1-1; TRBD1 matches at 8 bases. Trimming at V came to 5 bases and at J to 6 bases, leaving 11 bases not matched to a gene. The CDR3 runs to 15 residues. CDR1 is SEHNR, CDR2 FQNEAQ, per germline (reference sequence). CDR3 coding DNA: TGTGCCAGCAGCCCCTCTGACCAGGGGGCCGCTGAAGCTTTCTTT. Amino acid sequence: CASSPSDQGAAEAFF.

This clonotype appeared many times. J is TRBJ1-1 and V is TRBV12-3 or TRBV12-4; D may be TRBD1 (6 bases). The V end lost 5 bases, the J end lost 4 bases, and 20 bases lay between the germline ends. This CDR3 contains 16 residues. The CDR3 loop is CASSPDSQIIGTEAFF. CDR3 bases: TGTGCCAGCAGTCCGGACAGCCAAATTATCGGCACTGAAGCTTTCTTT.

This clonotype came up a few times. A read error may produce the germline difference seen at one junction end. The chain recombines TRBV12-3 or TRBV12-4 with TRBJ2-4; the match to TRBD2 covers 9 bases. The CDR3 totals 12 residues. The CDR3 DNA reads as TGTGTCAGCAGTTTTCTAGCGGGGATTCAGTACTTC. Amino acids: CVSSFLAGIQYF.

This clonotype has ten or more counts. The chain uses TRBV19 and TRBJ2-7; D uncertain. CDR3 length: 13 amino acids. Germline V gene sequence: CDR1 LNHDA, CDR2 SQIVND (reference sequence). V was pared by 6 bases and J by 2 bases, with 11 bases between. The CDR3 nucleotides are TGTGCCAGTAGCATTAACAGTCCCTACGAGCAGTACTTC. It specifies CASSINSPYEQYF.

The rearrangement joins TRBV9 to TRBJ2-3; no clear D gene. Trimming removed 0 bases from V and 0 bases from J, with 11 bases in between. This CDR3 contains 16 residues. CDR1 and CDR2 (germline): SGDLS, YYNGEE. The CDR3 DNA reads as TGTGCCAGCAGCGTAGCTGCCTGGACGAGCACAGATACGCAGTATTTT. Protein sequence: CASSVAAWTSTDTQYF.

V gene TRBV4-1 combines with J gene TRBJ2-7; D remains unclear. The CDR3 length is 15 residues. Germline V gene lookup returns CDR1 MGHRA and CDR2 YSYEKL. V was trimmed by 0 bases and J by 2 bases, leaving 11 bases between them. The CDR3 region has the DNA TGCGCCAGCAGCCAAGATCCTGGCCCAGCCTACGAGCAGTACTTC. It encodes CASSQDPGPAYEQYF.

This clonotype was counted ten times or more. The chain recombines TRBV20-1 with TRBJ2-4; 10 bases agree with TRBD1. V dropped 6 bases and J dropped 3; count of bases not matched to a gene: 8. Germline CDR1 reads DFQATT; CDR2 reads SNEGSKA (reference sequence). The CDR3 extends over 15 amino acids. The CDR3 DNA follows: TGCAGTGCCGAGGGGACAGGGGCGAACAAAAACATTCAGTACTTC. Its protein product is CSAEGTGANKNIQYF.

In regard to this clonotype: A much more abundant neighbour one base away suggests this may be a read error. This chain uses TRBV5-1 with TRBJ1-1, with 8 bases fitting TRBD1. The length of the CDR3 is 17 residues. CDR1 SGHRS and CDR2 YFSETQ come from the germline V gene. The chain's CDR3 is CASSLRYRGNKNIEAFF. The CDR3 bases are TGCGCCAGCAGCTTGAGATACAGGGGGAACAAGAACATTGAAGCTTTCTTT.

This clonotype has at least ten counts. The CDR3 sequence is CSTDRGLTEAFF. The CDR3 DNA reads as TGCAGTACGGACAGGGGGCTGACTGAAGCTTTCTTT. The chain employs TRBV29-1 and TRBJ1-1; TRBD1 matches 11 bases. CDR1 is SQVTM, CDR2 ANQGSEA, per germline. This CDR3 spans 12 amino acids.

At least ten counts were recorded for this clonotype. The J gene is TRBJ1-1, the V gene TRBV29-1, with unresolved D. Trimming stripped 3 bases from V and 1 base from J, with 9 bases between. This CDR3 has 13 amino acids. The V gene's germline CDR1 is SQVTM and CDR2 ANQGSEA. CDR3 sequence: CSVDAATNTEAFF. The CDR3 coding sequence is TGCAGCGTTGATGCAGCCACGAACACTGAAGCTTTCTTT.